This T cell receptor beta chain is from a study of T cells in Graves' hyperthyroidism and ophthalmopathy. Germline CDR1 reads MNHNS; CDR2 reads SASEGT. The CDR3 runs to 14 residues. Trimming took 7 bases from V and 6 from J; bases not matched to a gene: 11. Amplification of TCR beta CDR3 regions was performed using RNA transcripts as template. During a first-round RT-PCR of the TCR CDR3, the HTBI primer set was used. TCRdb re-called the multiplex PCR reads with MiXCR, one entry per CDR3 protein. Of a few hundred thousand distinct CDR3 sequences listed, around 14% are singletons. This TCR was sampled from a woman aged 18-29 years with Graves' hyperthyroidism that later progressed to Graves' ophthalmopathy. The chain uses TRBV6-1 and TRBJ2-7; 8 bases are a match to TRBD1. The sequenced sample was blood. CDR3 sequence reads: CASTWTGRSGEQYF. The CDR3 DNA follows: TGTGCCAGCACCTGGACAGGGAGGAGTGGCGAGCAGTACTTC.